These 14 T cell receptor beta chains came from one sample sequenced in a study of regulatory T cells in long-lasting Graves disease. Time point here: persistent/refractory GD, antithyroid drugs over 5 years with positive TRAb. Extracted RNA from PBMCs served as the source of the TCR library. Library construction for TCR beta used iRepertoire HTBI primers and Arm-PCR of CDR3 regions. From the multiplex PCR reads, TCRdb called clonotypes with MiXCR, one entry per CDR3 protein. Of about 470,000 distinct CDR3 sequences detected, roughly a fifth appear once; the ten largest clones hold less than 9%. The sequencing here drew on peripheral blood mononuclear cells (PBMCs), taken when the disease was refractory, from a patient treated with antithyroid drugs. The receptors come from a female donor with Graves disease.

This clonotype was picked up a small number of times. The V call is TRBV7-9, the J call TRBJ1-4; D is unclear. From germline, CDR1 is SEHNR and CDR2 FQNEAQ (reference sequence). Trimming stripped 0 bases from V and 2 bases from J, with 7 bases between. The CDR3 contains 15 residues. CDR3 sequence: CASSLAVDTNEKLFF. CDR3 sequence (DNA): TGTGCCAGCAGCTTAGCGGTGGACACTAATGAAAAACTGTTTTTT.

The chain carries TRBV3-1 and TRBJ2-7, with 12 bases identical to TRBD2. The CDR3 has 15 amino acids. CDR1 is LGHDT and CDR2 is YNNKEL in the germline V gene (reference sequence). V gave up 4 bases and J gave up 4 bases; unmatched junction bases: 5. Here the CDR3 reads CASSRWTSGVYEQYF. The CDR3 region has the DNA TGTGCCAGCAGCCGGTGGACTAGCGGGGTTTACGAGCAGTACTTC.

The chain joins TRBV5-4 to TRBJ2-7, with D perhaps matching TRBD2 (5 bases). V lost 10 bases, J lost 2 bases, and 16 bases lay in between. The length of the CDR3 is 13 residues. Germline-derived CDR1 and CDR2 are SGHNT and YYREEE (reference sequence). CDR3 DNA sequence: TGTGCCGGAAGCGACCTCGGGGCCTACGAGCAGTACTTC. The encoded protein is CAGSDLGAYEQYF.

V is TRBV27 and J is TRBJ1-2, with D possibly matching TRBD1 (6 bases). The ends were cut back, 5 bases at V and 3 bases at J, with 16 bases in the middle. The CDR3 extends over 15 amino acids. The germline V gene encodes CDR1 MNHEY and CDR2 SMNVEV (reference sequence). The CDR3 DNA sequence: TGTGCCAGCAGTCCGAACACAGGGTCGCACTATGGCTACACCTTC. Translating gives CASSPNTGSHYGYTF.

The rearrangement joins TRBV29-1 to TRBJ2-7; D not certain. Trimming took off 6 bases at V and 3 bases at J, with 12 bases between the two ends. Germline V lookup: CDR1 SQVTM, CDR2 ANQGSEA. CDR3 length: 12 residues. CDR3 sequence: CSVGPTGYEQYF. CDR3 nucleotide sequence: TGCAGCGTCGGCCCCACTGGCTACGAGCAGTACTTC.

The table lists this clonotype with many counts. The CDR3 loop reads CASSFFTFVALTSSGANVLTF. In DNA, the CDR3 is TGTGCCAGCAGTTTTTTCACCTTTGTAGCGCTAACATCATCTGGGGCCAACGTCCTGACTTTC. The chain joins TRBV6-2 or TRBV6-3 to TRBJ2-6; D might be TRBD2 (5 bases). Trimming removed 4 bases at V and 1 base at J, with 26 bases between. CDR1 is MNHEY, CDR2 SVGEGT, per germline. This CDR3 is built from 21 residues.

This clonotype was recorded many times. The CDR3 nucleotides read TGCAGTGCTACGTCCGGCACCGGGGAGCTGTTTTTT. Translated, it gives CSATSGTGELFF. V is TRBV20-1 and J is TRBJ2-2, with D unclear. Trimming left V 4 bases short and J 4 bases short, with 7 bases between. Germline V gene data show CDR1 as DFQATT and CDR2 as SNEGSKA (reference sequence). This CDR3 is 12 amino acids long.

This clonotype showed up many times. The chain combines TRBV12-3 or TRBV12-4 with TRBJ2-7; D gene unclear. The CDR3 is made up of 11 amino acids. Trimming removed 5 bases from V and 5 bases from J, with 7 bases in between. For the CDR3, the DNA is TGTGCCAGCAGTAAGGCGGACGAGCAGTACTTC. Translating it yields CASSKADEQYF.

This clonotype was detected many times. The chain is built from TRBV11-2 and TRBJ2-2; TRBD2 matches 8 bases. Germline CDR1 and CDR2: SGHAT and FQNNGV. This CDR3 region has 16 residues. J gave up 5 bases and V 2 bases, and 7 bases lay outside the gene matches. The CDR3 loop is CASSLTPRGRTGELFF. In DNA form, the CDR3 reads TGTGCCAGCAGCTTAACCCCTCGCGGGAGGACCGGGGAGCTGTTTTTT.

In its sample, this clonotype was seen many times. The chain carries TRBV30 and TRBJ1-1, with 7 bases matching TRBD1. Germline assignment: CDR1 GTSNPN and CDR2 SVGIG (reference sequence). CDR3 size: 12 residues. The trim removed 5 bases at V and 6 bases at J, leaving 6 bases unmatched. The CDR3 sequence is CAWGTEVSEAFF. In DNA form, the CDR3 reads TGTGCCTGGGGGACAGAGGTGTCTGAAGCTTTCTTT.

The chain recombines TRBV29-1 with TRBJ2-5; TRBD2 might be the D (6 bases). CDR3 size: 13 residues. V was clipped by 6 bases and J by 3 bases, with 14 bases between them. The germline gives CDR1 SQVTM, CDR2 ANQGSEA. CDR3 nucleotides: TGCAGCGTCGCACCCGGGACTGAAGAGACCCAGTACTTC. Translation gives CSVAPGTEETQYF.

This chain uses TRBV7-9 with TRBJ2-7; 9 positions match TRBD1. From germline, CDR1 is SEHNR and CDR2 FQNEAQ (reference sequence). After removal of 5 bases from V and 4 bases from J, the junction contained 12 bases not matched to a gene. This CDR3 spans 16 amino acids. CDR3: CASSGARDRVSYEQYF. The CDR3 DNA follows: TGTGCCAGCAGCGGCGCCCGGGACAGGGTTAGTTACGAGCAGTACTTC.

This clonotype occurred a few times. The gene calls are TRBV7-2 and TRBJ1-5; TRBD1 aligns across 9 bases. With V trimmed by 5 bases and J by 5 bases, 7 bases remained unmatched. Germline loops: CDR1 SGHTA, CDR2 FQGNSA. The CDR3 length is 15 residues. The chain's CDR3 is CASSNGQGMDQPQHF. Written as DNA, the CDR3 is TGTGCCAGCAGCAATGGACAGGGGATGGATCAGCCCCAGCATTTT. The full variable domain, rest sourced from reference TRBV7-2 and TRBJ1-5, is GAGVSQSPSNKVTEKGKDVELRCDPISGHTALYWYRQSLGQGLEFLIYFQGNSAPDKSGLPSDRFSAERTGGSVSTLTIQRTQQEDSAVYLCASSNGQGMDQPQHFGDGTRLSIL.

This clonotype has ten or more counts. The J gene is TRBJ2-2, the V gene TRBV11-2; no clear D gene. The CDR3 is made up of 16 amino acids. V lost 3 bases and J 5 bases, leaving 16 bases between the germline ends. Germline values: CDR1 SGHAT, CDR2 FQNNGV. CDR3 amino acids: CASSFSDHLRTGELFF. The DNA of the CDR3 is TGTGCCAGCAGCTTTAGTGACCACTTAAGGACCGGGGAGCTGTTTTTT.